Listed below are T cell receptor beta chains from one sample, sequenced in a study of OX40 agonist ivuxolimab in advanced cancers. Measured with immunoSEQ multiplex PCR; TCRdb has only the in-frame clones, and not every one. The table shows tens of thousands of clones, with around 84% occurring only once. The material was CD4+ or CD8+ T cells sorted from blood, obtained in a trial of the OX40 agonist ivuxolimab. All receptors come from an adult with an advanced solid tumor such as melanoma, head and neck, liver or kidney cancer. CDR3s include the opening cysteine and the closing phenylalanine or tryptophan. A D gene is named only where the DNA matches it firmly. Clone size is not always given. Where it is, it says once, few, many or a class for expanded clones.

V gene: TRBV18
clone size: NA
J gene: TRBJ1-3
D gene: NA
CDR3 DNA: TGTGCCAGCTCACCACCGTCAGGGAGCTCTGGAAACACCATATATTTT
CDR3 protein: CASSPPSGSSGNTIYF

V gene: TRBV6-1
clone size: once
J gene: TRBJ2-7
D gene: TRBD1
CDR3 DNA: TGTGCCAGCAGTGAACCGGGACAGGTGTCCTACGAGCAGTACTTC
CDR3 protein: CASSEPGQVSYEQYF

V gene: TRBV2
clone size: NA
J gene: TRBJ2-7
D gene: NA
CDR3 DNA: TGTGCCAGCAGTGCGGGACGGACCTACGAGCAGTACTTC
CDR3 protein: CASSAGRTYEQYF

V gene: TRBV5-4
clone size: NA
J gene: TRBJ1-3
D gene: NA
CDR3 DNA: TGTGCCAGCAGCGGGGGTTCTCTCTCTGGAAACACCATATATTTT
CDR3 protein: CASSGGSLSGNTIYF

V gene: TRBV5-8
clone size: once
J gene: TRBJ2-1
D gene: TRBD1
CDR3 DNA: TGTGCCAGCAGCGACAGGGGGGAGGATTACAATGAGCAGTTCTTC
CDR3 protein: CASSDRGEDYNEQFF

V gene: TRBV2
clone size: NA
J gene: TRBJ2-3
D gene: TRBD2
CDR3 DNA: TGTGCCAGCAGTATGGCGGGAGTGAGGTCAGATACGCAGTATTTT
CDR3 protein: CASSMAGVRSDTQYF

V gene: TRBV7-9
clone size: few
J gene: TRBJ1-1
D gene: NA
CDR3 DNA: TGTGCCAGCAGCCTGTCCTTAGCGACTGAAGCTTTCTTT
CDR3 protein: CASSLSLATEAFF

V gene: TRBV2
clone size: NA
J gene: TRBJ2-7
D gene: NA
CDR3 DNA: TGTGCCAGCAGTGAAGTCCTACCCTGGGACGAGCAGTACTTC
CDR3 protein: CASSEVLPWDEQYF

V gene: TRBV29-1
clone size: NA
J gene: TRBJ2-3
D gene: TRBD2
CDR3 DNA: TGCAGCGCTGGAGTCCCAGCGGGGGGGCCAGGTACGCAGTATTTT
CDR3 protein: CSAGVPAGGPGTQYF

V gene: TRBV29-1
clone size: NA
J gene: TRBJ2-1
D gene: TRBD2
CDR3 DNA: TGCAGCGTGGCTGGGACTAGCGGGAGATCGGTCAATGAGCAGTTCTTC
CDR3 protein: CSVAGTSGRSVNEQFF

V gene: TRBV6-1
clone size: NA
J gene: TRBJ1-5
D gene: TRBD1
CDR3 DNA: TGTGCCAGCAGCCCCCAGGGGGCCCATCAGCCCCAGCATTTT
CDR3 protein: CASSPQGAHQPQHF

V gene: TRBV4-1
clone size: NA
J gene: TRBJ2-1
D gene: NA
CDR3 DNA: TGCGCCAGCAGCCAAGAACCCCGCGGCGATGAGCAGTTCTTC
CDR3 protein: CASSQEPRGDEQFF

V gene: TRBV19
clone size: many
J gene: TRBJ1-4
D gene: TRBD1
CDR3 DNA: TGTGCCAGTAGTATGGGACAGGGTGATGAAAAACTGTTTTTT
CDR3 protein: CASSMGQGDEKLFF

V gene: TRBV7-8
clone size: NA
J gene: TRBJ2-5
D gene: TRBD1
CDR3 DNA: TGTGCCAGCAGCTCAGGGGGCGCCCCGCAAGAGACCCAGTACTTC
CDR3 protein: CASSSGGAPQETQYF

V gene: TRBV5-2
clone size: NA
J gene: TRBJ1-5
D gene: NA
CDR3 DNA: TGCGCCAGCAGCCAAGGCCCAGAGCAGCCCCAGCATTTT
CDR3 protein: CASSQGPEQPQHF

V gene: TRBV5-1
clone size: NA
J gene: TRBJ2-5
D gene: TRBD2
CDR3 DNA: TGCGCCAGCAGCTTGGAGGGACTAGCGAGAGAGACCCAGTACTTC
CDR3 protein: CASSLEGLARETQYF

V gene: TRBV27
clone size: NA
J gene: TRBJ2-5
D gene: TRBD2
CDR3 DNA: TGTGCCAGCAGTCAGATGACTAGCGGGGGGGAGACCCAGTACTTC
CDR3 protein: CASSQMTSGGETQYF

V gene: TRBV28
clone size: NA
J gene: TRBJ1-2
D gene: NA
CDR3 DNA: TGTGCCAGCAGTTTATCGGGGTGGAGTGGCTACACCTTC
CDR3 protein: CASSLSGWSGYTF

V gene: TRBV27
clone size: NA
J gene: TRBJ1-2
D gene: NA
CDR3 DNA: TGTGCCAGCAGTTTGAGGGGGGCACGAGATGGCTACACCTTC
CDR3 protein: CASSLRGARDGYTF

V gene: TRBV7-2
clone size: NA
J gene: TRBJ1-3
D gene: NA
CDR3 DNA: TGTGCCAGCAGCTTTACGGGAAACACCATATATTTT
CDR3 protein: CASSFTGNTIYF

V gene: TRBV7-3
clone size: once
J gene: TRBJ1-3
D gene: NA
CDR3 DNA: TGTGCCAGCAGCGAGTCGTCATTATTTGGGAACACCATATATTTT
CDR3 protein: CASSESSLFGNTIYF

V gene: TRBV18
clone size: NA
J gene: TRBJ2-6
D gene: NA
CDR3 DNA: TGTGCCAGCTCACCTTCGGAGTCTGGGGCCAACGTCCTGACTTTC
CDR3 protein: CASSPSESGANVLTF

V gene: TRBV19
clone size: NA
J gene: TRBJ1-1
D gene: TRBD1
CDR3 DNA: TGTGCCAGCACCACTCGGACAGGGGGGTCCACTGAAGCTTTCTTT
CDR3 protein: CASTTRTGGSTEAFF

V gene: TRBV11-2
clone size: NA
J gene: TRBJ1-4
D gene: TRBD1
CDR3 DNA: TGTGCCAGCAGCCCCGGGACAGACTGGGGTGAAAAACTGTTTTTT
CDR3 protein: CASSPGTDWGEKLFF

V gene: TRBV7-2
clone size: once
J gene: TRBJ2-7
D gene: NA
CDR3 DNA: TGTGCCAGCAGCTTTCCCTCGCCTCTCTACGAGCAGTACTTC
CDR3 protein: CASSFPSPLYEQYF